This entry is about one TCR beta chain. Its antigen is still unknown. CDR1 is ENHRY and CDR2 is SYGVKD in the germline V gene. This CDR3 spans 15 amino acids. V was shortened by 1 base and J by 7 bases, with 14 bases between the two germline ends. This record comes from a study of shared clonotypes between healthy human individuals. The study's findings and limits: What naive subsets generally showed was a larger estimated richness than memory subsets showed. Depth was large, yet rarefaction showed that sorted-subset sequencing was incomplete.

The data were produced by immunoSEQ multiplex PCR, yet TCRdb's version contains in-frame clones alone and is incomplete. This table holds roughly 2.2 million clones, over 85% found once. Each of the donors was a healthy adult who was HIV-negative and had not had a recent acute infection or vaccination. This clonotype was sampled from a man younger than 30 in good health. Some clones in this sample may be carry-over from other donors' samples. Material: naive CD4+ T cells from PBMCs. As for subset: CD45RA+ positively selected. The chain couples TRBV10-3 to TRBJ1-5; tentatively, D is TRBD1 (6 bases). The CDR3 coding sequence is TGTGCCATCAGTGAGTTATCGGGGGCCCGGCAGCCCCAGCATTTT. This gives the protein CAISELSGARQPQHF.